Listed below are T cell receptor beta chains from one sample, sequenced in a study of blood T cell repertoires in COVID-19. Using immunoSEQ multiplex PCR, the repertoire was profiled, and TCRdb retains in-frame clones only, with some absent. The repertoire consists of some 300,000 clones, with 90% occurring once and the leading ten covering 3.5% to 4.5%. Specimen: PBMCs or T cells enriched from blood (not recorded which). All receptors derive from a young woman with acute COVID-19. The CDR3 runs from the conserved cysteine through the conserved F or W. The D gene is left open where the match is weak. Size values are once, few and many counts, or a class for expanded clones, and some rows have none.

V: TRBV7-7; size: NA; D: NA; J: TRBJ1-3; DNA: TGTGCTAGCAGCTTACCTTCGGGGGGCTCCGGAAACACCATATATTTT; CDR3: CASSLPSGGSGNTIYF
V: TRBV2; size: NA; D: TRBD2; J: TRBJ2-3; DNA: TGTGCCAGCAGATACCCGGGACTAGCGGGAGGGACCACAGATACGCAGTATTTT; CDR3: CASRYPGLAGGTTDTQYF
V: TRBV19; size: NA; D: TRBD1; J: TRBJ1-4; DNA: TGTGCCAGTACGCAGGGGGGATCTAATGAAAAACTGTTTTTT; CDR3: CASTQGGSNEKLFF
V: TRBV28; size: NA; D: NA; J: TRBJ1-2; DNA: TGTGCCAGCAGTTTATCCCCCGGGAGAGCTAACTATGGCTACACCTTC; CDR3: CASSLSPGRANYGYTF
V: TRBV7-9; size: NA; D: TRBD2; J: TRBJ2-1; DNA: TGTGCCAGCAGTCCCACTAGCGGGAGCGAGGTAAATGAGCAGTTCTTC; CDR3: CASSPTSGSEVNEQFF
V: TRBV25-1; size: NA; D: NA; J: TRBJ1-6; DNA: TGTGCCAGCAGTGAGAATGGCCGGGGATGGTCACCCCTCCACTTT; CDR3: CASSENGRGWSPLHF
V: TRBV29-1; size: NA; D: TRBD2; J: TRBJ2-2; DNA: TGCAGCGCCCGCGTGATAGCGGGATTGGGCGGGGAGCTGTTTTTT; CDR3: CSARVIAGLGGELFF
V: TRBV11-2; size: few; D: NA; J: TRBJ2-1; DNA: TGTGCCAGCAGCTTGGGACTGAGCAATGAGCAGTTCTTC; CDR3: CASSLGLSNEQFF
V: TRBV5-5; size: NA; D: NA; J: TRBJ2-3; DNA: TGTGCCAGCAGCTCAAGTTTACATCGAACCGCCACAGATACGCAGTATTTT; CDR3: CASSSSLHRTATDTQYF
V: TRBV5-1; size: NA; D: TRBD2; J: TRBJ2-1; DNA: TGCGCCAGCAGCTTGGCCGTTTTAGTACTAGCGGGAAGGGATGAGCAGTTCTTC; CDR3: CASSLAVLVLAGRDEQFF
V: TRBV12-3/TRBV12-4; size: few; D: NA; J: TRBJ2-7; DNA: TGTGCCAGCAAAGATCCGGTCTCCTACGAGCAGTACTTC; CDR3: CASKDPVSYEQYF
V: TRBV14; size: NA; D: NA; J: TRBJ2-1; DNA: TGTGCCAGCAGCGGCCGGGAGCGGGAGCAGTTCTTC; CDR3: CASSGREREQFF
V: TRBV7-2; size: NA; D: TRBD1; J: TRBJ1-1; DNA: TGTGCCAGCAGCCCAAGACAGGGGGCGACCACTGAAGCTTTCTTT; CDR3: CASSPRQGATTEAFF
V: TRBV18; size: NA; D: TRBD1; J: TRBJ2-7; DNA: TGTGCCAGCTCACCAACAGGACAGGACTCCTACGAGCAGTACTTC; CDR3: CASSPTGQDSYEQYF
V: TRBV27; size: NA; D: NA; J: TRBJ1-2; DNA: TGTGCCAGCAGTTTAGCAGGCTACTATGGCTACACCTTC; CDR3: CASSLAGYYGYTF
V: TRBV5-1; size: NA; D: TRBD1; J: TRBJ1-1; DNA: TGCGCCAGCAGAACAGGGGGCTTGAACACTGAAGCTTTCTTT; CDR3: CASRTGGLNTEAFF